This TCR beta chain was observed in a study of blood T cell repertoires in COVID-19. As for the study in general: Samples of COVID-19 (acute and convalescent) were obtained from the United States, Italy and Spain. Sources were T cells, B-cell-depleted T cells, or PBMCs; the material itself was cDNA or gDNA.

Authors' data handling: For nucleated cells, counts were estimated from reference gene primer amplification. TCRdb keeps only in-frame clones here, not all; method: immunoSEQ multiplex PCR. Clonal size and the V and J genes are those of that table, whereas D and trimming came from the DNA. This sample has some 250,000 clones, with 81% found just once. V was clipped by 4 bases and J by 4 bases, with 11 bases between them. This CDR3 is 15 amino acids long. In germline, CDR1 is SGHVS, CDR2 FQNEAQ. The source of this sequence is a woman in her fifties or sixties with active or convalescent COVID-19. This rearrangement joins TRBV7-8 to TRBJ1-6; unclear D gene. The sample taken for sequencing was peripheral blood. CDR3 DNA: TGTGCCAGCAGCTCTAGTTACGGGTATAATTCACCCCTCCACTTT. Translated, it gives CASSSSYGYNSPLHF.